This TCR beta chain is drawn from a study of T cell clones after liver transplantation. About the study: Liver transplant recipients had immunosuppression withdrawal attempted within 2 years. Study results and caveats: The donor-reactive repertoire was only partly measurable in a couple of subjects, lacking donor cells.

Unstimulated PBMCs were sorted into CD3+CD4+ and CD3+CD8+ populations. The protocol was immunoSEQ multiplex PCR, while the TCRdb copy is restricted to in-frame clones and leaves out a portion. The table shows about 99,000 clones, with 75% to 85% occurring only once. CDR3 length: 15 amino acids. Per germline, CDR1 KGHSH and CDR2 LQKENI. This clone showed up just a few times. As yet, its antigen is unknown. Relative to the germline gene, one junction end is altered; a read error may explain this. The receptor was derived from a human donor who received a liver transplant. This sequence joins TRBV18 and TRBJ2-7, with 7 bases identical to TRBD1. The specimen was CD4+ T cells from blood, collected before liver transplant. The chain's CDR3 is CASSPRQGFSYEQYF. The CDR3 DNA reads as TGTGCCAGCTCTCCACGACAGGGCTTCTCCTACGAGCAGTACTTC.